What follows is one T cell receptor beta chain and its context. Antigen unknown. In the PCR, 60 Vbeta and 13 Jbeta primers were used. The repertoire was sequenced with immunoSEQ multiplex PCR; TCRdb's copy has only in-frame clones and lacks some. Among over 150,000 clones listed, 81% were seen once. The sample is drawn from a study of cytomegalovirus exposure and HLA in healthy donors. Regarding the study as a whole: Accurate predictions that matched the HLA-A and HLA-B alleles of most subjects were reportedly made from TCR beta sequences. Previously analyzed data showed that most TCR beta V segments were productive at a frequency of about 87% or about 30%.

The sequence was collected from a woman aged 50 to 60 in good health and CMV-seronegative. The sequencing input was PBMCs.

CDR3 region: CASRRLAGDSYEQYF. The DNA for the CDR3 is TGTGCCAGCAGAAGGCTAGCGGGGGATTCCTACGAGCAGTACTTC. The chain is built from TRBV7-9 and TRBJ2-7, with 10 bases that match TRBD2. CDR1 is SEHNR and CDR2 is FQNEAQ in the germline V gene (reference sequence). The CDR3 has 15 residues. V trimming: 6 bases; J trimming: 1 base; junction bases outside the gene matches: 6.